This TCR beta chain was identified during a study of blood T cell repertoires in COVID-19. Study overall: The samples span acute and convalescent COVID-19 from the United States, Italy and Spain.

With 3 bases clipped from V and 3 bases from J, the junction kept 6 bases outside the gene matches. The germline gives CDR1 GTSNPN, CDR2 SVGIG (reference sequence). The CDR3 loop spans 14 amino acids. Sequencing was performed with immunoSEQ multiplex PCR; in TCRdb, only in-frame clones are kept and a portion is missing. The table includes 75,000 to 100,000 clones, 65% to 85% detected once. The receptor comes from a woman at least 80 years old with acute or convalescent COVID-19. The sample taken for sequencing was peripheral blood. The chain joins TRBV30 to TRBJ1-2; 8 bases are a match to TRBD1. This chain's CDR3 is CAWRHQQGDYGYTF. The CDR3 region has the DNA TGTGCCTGGAGACATCAACAGGGGGACTATGGCTACACCTTC. The full variable domain, with the rest looked up from reference TRBV30 and TRBJ1-2, is SQTIHQWPATLVQPVGSPLSLECTVEGTSNPNLYWYRQAAGRGLQLLFYSVGIGQISSEVPQNLSASRPQDRQFILSSKKLLLSDSGFYLCAWRHQQGDYGYTFGSGTRLTVV.